The rows below give T cell receptor beta chains drawn from one sample of a study of T cell repertoires in cytomegalovirus infection. TCRdb re-analysed the reads in MiXCR, keeping a single row per CDR3 protein. The profile covers 200,000 or so distinct CDR3 sequences, with roughly 34% appearing a single time and roughly three fifths taken by the ten largest. The antigens of these receptors remain unknown. The input for sequencing was CD8+ T cells from cultured PBMCs, taken from culture after CMV antigen stimulation. The receptor source for this set is a human donor in good health (CMV status not recorded). Some clones in this sample may be carry-over from other donors' samples. Both conserved end residues are part of each CDR3. The D gene is left open where the match is weak. Some rows have no size entry. The others give once, few or many, or a class for an expanded clone.

TRBJ1-2,TRBD1,13,TRBV27,once,CASSSGGSYGYTF,TGTGCCAGCAGTTCAGGGGGGTCTTATGGCTACACCTTC
TRBJ2-1,.,14,TRBV7-2,.,CASSLNRLVKGQFF,TGTGCCAGCAGCTTGAACCGACTAGTTAAGGGGCAGTTCTTC
TRBJ2-3,.,15,TRBV14,.,CASSQRYGGTDTQYF,TGTGCCAGCAGCCAGCGTTATGGGGGCACAGATACGCAGTATTTT
TRBJ2-1,.,15,TRBV19,few,CASRGGTTPYNEQFF,TGTGCCAGTCGGGGAGGTACCACCCCCTACAATGAGCAGTTCTTC
TRBJ2-1,.,11,TRBV27,.,CASSFGGGQFF,TGTGCCAGCAGTTTTGGTGGAGGGCAGTTCTTC
TRBJ2-2,TRBD2,18,TRBV7-6,.,CASSQAYRRGGRTGELFF,TGTGCCAGCAGCCAAGCGTATCGGCGGGGGGGCCGCACCGGGGAGCTGTTTTTT
TRBJ2-7,.,14,TRBV28,.,CASTLTAKLYEQYF,TGTGCCAGCACCCTGACAGCAAAACTTTACGAGCAGTACTTC
TRBJ2-7,.,11,TRBV7-9,.,CATDGSYEQYF,TGTGCCACGGACGGATCCTACGAGCAGTACTTC
TRBJ1-1,.,16,TRBV7-6,many,CASSSDETVHNTEAFF,TGTGCCAGCAGCTCCGACGAGACGGTTCATAACACTGAAGCTTTCTTT
TRBJ1-1,.,15,TRBV4-1,few,CASSQERGEDFEAFF,TGCGCCAGCAGCCAAGAACGTGGGGAAGATTTCGAAGCTTTCTTT
TRBJ2-7,.,13,TRBV7-2,.,CASSAEGVHEQYF,TGTGCCAGCAGCGCGGAGGGAGTACACGAGCAGTACTTC
TRBJ1-5,.,17,TRBV2,.,CASSVRELRIVNQPQQF,TGTGCCAGCAGTGTCAGGGAGTTACGGATAGTAAATCAGCCCCAGCAATTT
TRBJ2-7,.,12,TRBV7-9,few,CASSPIGYEQYF,TGTGCCAGCAGCCCGATAGGCTACGAGCAGTACTTC
TRBJ2-3,.,13,TRBV7-4,.,CASSLVMTDTQYF,TGTGCCAGCAGCTTAGTCATGACAGATACGCAGTATTTT
TRBJ2-2,TRBD1,14,TRBV6-1,few,CASRQGASTGELFF,TGTGCCAGCAGACAGGGGGCGAGCACCGGGGAGCTGTTTTTT
TRBJ2-1,TRBD2,15,TRBV2,few,CASSEGTSGYNEQFF,TGTGCCAGCAGTGAAGGGACTAGCGGATACAATGAGCAGTTCTTC
TRBJ2-5,TRBD2,15,TRBV6-1,few,CASSVTSAIGETQYF,TGTGCCAGCAGTGTCACTAGCGCAATCGGGGAGACCCAGTACTTC
TRBJ1-1,.,13,TRBV5-5,few,CASRGDLNTEAFF,TGTGCCAGCAGAGGGGACCTGAACACTGAAGCTTTCTTT
TRBJ1-6,TRBD1,15,TRBV12-3/TRBV12-4,once,CASSQSGQGNSPLHF,TGTGCCAGCAGCCAATCCGGACAGGGGAATTCACCCCTCCACTTT
TRBJ2-1,.,16,TRBV5-4,.,CASSLDGRTYYNEQFF,TGTGCCAGCAGCTTGGACGGGCGGACTTACTACAATGAGCAGTTCTTC
TRBJ2-7,TRBD1,12,TRBV12-3/TRBV12-4,.,CASKGQTYEQYF,TGTGCCAGCAAGGGACAGACCTACGAGCAGTACTTC
TRBJ2-7,TRBD1,12,TRBV2,.,CATDRVTYEQYF,TGTGCCACGGACAGGGTTACCTACGAGCAGTACTTC